This TCR beta chain was documented in a study of shared clonotypes between healthy human individuals. Method: immunoSEQ multiplex PCR; TCRdb's copy keeps in-frame clones and lacks some. The sample lists around 510,000 clones, just over 75% occurring once. The V gene's germline CDR1 is SGDLS and CDR2 YYNGEE. The CDR3 extends over 16 amino acids. The J segment lost 1 base and the V segment lost 1 base, leaving 4 bases of the junction unmatched. The specimen was PBMCs. The TCR sequence derives from a woman aged 40 to 50 in good health. Some clones in this sample may be carry-over from other donors' samples. The chain employs TRBV9 and TRBJ2-2, with 7 bases lining up with TRBD2. The CDR3: CASSVRASGNTGELFF. CDR3 nucleotide sequence: TGTGCCAGCAGCGTAAGGGCTAGCGGGAACACCGGGGAGCTGTTTTTT.